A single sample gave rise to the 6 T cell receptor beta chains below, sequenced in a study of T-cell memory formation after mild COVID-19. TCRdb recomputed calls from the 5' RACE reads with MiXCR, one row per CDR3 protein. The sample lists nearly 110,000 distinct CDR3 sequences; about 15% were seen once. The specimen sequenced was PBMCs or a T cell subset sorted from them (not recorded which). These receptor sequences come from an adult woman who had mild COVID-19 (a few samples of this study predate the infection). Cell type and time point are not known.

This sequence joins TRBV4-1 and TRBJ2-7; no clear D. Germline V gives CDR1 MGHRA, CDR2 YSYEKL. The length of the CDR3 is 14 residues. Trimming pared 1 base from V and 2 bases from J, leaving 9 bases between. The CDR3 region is CASSQADWTYEQYF. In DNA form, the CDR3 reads TGCGCCAGCAGCCAAGCCGATTGGACCTACGAGCAGTACTTC.

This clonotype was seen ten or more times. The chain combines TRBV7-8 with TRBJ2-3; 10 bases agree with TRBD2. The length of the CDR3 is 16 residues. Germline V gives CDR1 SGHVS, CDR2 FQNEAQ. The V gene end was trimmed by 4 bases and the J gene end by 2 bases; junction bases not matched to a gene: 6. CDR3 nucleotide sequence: TGTGCCAGCAGCTGGACAGCGGGGGGGATCACAGATACGCAGTATTTT. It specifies CASSWTAGGITDTQYF.

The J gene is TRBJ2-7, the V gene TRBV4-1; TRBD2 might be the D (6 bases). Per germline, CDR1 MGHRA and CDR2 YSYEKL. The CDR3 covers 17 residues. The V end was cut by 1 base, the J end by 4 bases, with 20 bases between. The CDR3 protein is CASSQVQAWTTSYEQYF. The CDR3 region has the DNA TGCGCCAGCAGCCAAGTACAGGCTTGGACTACTTCTTACGAGCAGTACTTC.

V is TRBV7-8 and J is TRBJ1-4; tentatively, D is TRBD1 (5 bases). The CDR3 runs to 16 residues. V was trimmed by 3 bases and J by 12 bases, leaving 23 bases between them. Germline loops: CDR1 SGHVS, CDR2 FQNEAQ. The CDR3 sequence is CASSFLSRDAGLQLFF. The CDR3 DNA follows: TGTGCCAGCAGCTTTCTATCGCGGGACGCCGGACTTCAACTGTTTTTT.

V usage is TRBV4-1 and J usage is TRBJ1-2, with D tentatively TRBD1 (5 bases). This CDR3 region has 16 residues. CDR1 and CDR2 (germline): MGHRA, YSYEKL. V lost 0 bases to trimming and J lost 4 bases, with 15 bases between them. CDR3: CASSQEPGRQSYGYTF. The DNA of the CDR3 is TGCGCCAGCAGCCAAGAACCGGGACGGCAGTCCTATGGCTACACCTTC.

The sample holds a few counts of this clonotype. This chain's CDR3 is CASSPRVGRSEQFF. The CDR3 DNA sequence: TGTGCCAGCAGTCCCAGGGTCGGACGGAGTGAGCAGTTCTTC. The chain is built from TRBV27 and TRBJ2-1, with a weak D call TRBD1 (5 bases). The CDR3 extends over 14 amino acids. Trimming stripped 5 bases from V and 9 bases from J, with 17 bases between. The germline gives CDR1 MNHEY, CDR2 SMNVEV (reference sequence).